The 29 T cell receptor beta chains below come from one sample, sequenced in a study of early T cells in non-severe SARS-CoV-2 infection. TCRdb passed the 5' RACE reads through MiXCR, listing each CDR3 protein once. This table has 55,000 or so distinct CDR3 sequences, around an eighth appearing once. The specimen was whole blood. These receptors were collected from an adult who was a healthcare worker with PCR-confirmed SARS-CoV-2 infection or an uninfected control (not recorded which).

The table lists this clonotype with many counts. The chain links TRBV10-2 to TRBJ2-3, with 7 positions matching TRBD1. The germline CDR1 and CDR2 sequences are WSHSY and SAAADI. The CDR3 consists of 14 residues. With 7 bases clipped from V and 3 bases from J, the junction kept 7 bases outside the gene matches. The CDR3 DNA follows: TGCGCCAGCAACCGACAGGGCGGAACAGATACGCAGTATTTT. It yields the protein CASNRQGGTDTQYF.

A word on this clonotype: Sequence at one end of the junction differs from germline and may be a read error. This rearrangement joins TRBV7-2 to TRBJ2-1; D perhaps matches TRBD1 (5 bases). This CDR3 is 10 amino acids long. The germline gives CDR1 SGHTA, CDR2 FQGNSA. The chain's CDR3 is CASGANEQFF. The DNA for the CDR3 is TGTGCCAGCGGGGCAAATGAGCAGTTCTTT.

In its sample, this clonotype was seen once. The chain links TRBV24-1 to TRBJ1-2; no firm D call. Germline CDR1 KGHDR, CDR2 SFDVKD. Trimming took 8 bases from V and 7 from J, leaving 19 bases between them. The CDR3 is made up of 14 amino acids. The CDR3 DNA sequence: TGTGCCACCACCGCCCTTGACCGGGTGTGTGGCTACACCTTC. This codes for CATTALDRVCGYTF.

This chain links TRBV18 with TRBJ2-7; the match to TRBD2 covers 12 bases. The CDR3 totals 15 residues. Germline V gene sequence: CDR1 KGHSH, CDR2 LQKENI. J lost 7 bases, V lost 2 bases, and 6 bases had no gene match. The CDR3 protein is CASSPTTSGGNEQYF. DNA for the CDR3: TGTGCCAGCTCACCAACTACTAGCGGGGGGAATGAGCAGTACTTC.

This clonotype was observed many times. The V call is TRBV20-1, the J call TRBJ2-7, with D unclear. The V and J ends lost 4 bases and 2 bases respectively, with 12 bases between them. This CDR3 region has 13 residues. CDR1 is DFQATT and CDR2 is SNEGSKA in the germline V gene (reference sequence). The CDR3 bases are TGCAGTGCTAAGGCGGCAACCCCCTACGAGCAGTACTTC. Protein sequence: CSAKAATPYEQYF.

A few counts support this clonotype. The chain links TRBV5-4 to TRBJ2-7; D is perhaps TRBD1 or TRBD2 (5 bases each). This CDR3 region has 12 residues. Deletions cut 3 bases from V and 2 bases from J, with 6 bases between. The germline V gene encodes CDR1 SGHNT and CDR2 YYREEE (reference sequence). The CDR3 here is CASSSGPYEQYF. CDR3 in DNA: TGTGCCAGCAGCTCGGGGCCCTACGAGCAGTACTTC.

This clonotype was seen at least ten times. This chain links TRBV19 with TRBJ1-2; no reliable D call. Germline lookup yields CDR1 LNHDA and CDR2 SQIVND (reference sequence). V lost 7 bases to trimming and J lost 11 bases, with 20 bases between them. This CDR3 is built from 13 residues. The CDR3 here is CASITRGRRGYTF. In DNA, the CDR3 is TGTGCCAGTATTACAAGAGGGCGGCGGGGATACACCTTC. Looking up the rest from reference TRBV19 and TRBJ1-2 gives the full variable domain: DGGITQSPKYLFRKEGQNVTLSCEQNLNHDAMYWYRQDPGQGLRLIYYSQIVNDFQKGDIAEGYSVSREKKESFPLTVTSAQKNPTAFYLCASITRGRRGYTFGSGTRLTVV.

This clonotype has a count of ten or more. V gene TRBV2 combines with J gene TRBJ1-2, with D possibly matching TRBD1 (5 bases). Trimming pared 4 bases from V and 8 bases from J, leaving 26 bases between. The CDR3 loop spans 17 amino acids. The V gene's germline CDR1 is SNHLY and CDR2 FYNNEI. The CDR3 here is CASSATSNGPRDHGYTF. The CDR3 region has the DNA TGTGCCAGCAGTGCGACATCTAACGGGCCGAGGGACCACGGCTACACCTTC.

V usage is TRBV29-1 and J usage is TRBJ2-2; a possible D gene is TRBD2 (6 bases). The germline gives CDR1 SQVTM, CDR2 ANQGSEA. The V and J ends lost 0 bases and 4 bases respectively, with 12 bases between them. The CDR3 extends over 15 amino acids. CDR3 nucleotides: TGCAGCGTTGAAGATCGACGGCGGGGCACCGGGGAGCTGTTTTTT. Its translation is CSVEDRRRGTGELFF.

This clonotype turned up a few times. This sequence joins TRBV20-1 and TRBJ2-5, with 7 nucleotides matching TRBD1. This CDR3 is built from 16 residues. CDR1 and CDR2 (germline): DFQATT, SNEGSKA (reference sequence). V lost 0 bases, J lost 5 bases, and 12 bases stayed unmatched. DNA for the CDR3: TGCAGTGCTAGAGATTCGGCACAGGGGAGAGGGGAGACCCAGTACTTC. Encoded protein: CSARDSAQGRGETQYF.

This clonotype was counted many times. The CDR3 is CASGRDYNEQFF. The DNA of the CDR3 is TGTGCTAGTGGCAGGGACTACAATGAGCAGTTCTTC. This chain connects TRBV12-5 to TRBJ2-1, with a possible D match to TRBD1 (5 bases). CDR1 is LGHNT, CDR2 FRNRAP, per germline. V lost 6 bases to trimming and J lost 3 bases, with 6 bases between them. This CDR3 has 12 residues.

There are many counts of this clonotype. The V gene is TRBV11-2, the J gene TRBJ2-2; either TRBD1 or TRBD2 may supply D (5 bases each). This CDR3 region has 15 residues. Germline loops: CDR1 SGHAT, CDR2 FQNNGV. Trimming shortened V by 0 bases and J by 0 bases, and 5 bases separated the two germline ends. This CDR3 reads CASSLEGANTGELFF. CDR3 nucleotides: TGTGCCAGCAGCTTAGAGGGGGCGAACACCGGGGAGCTGTTTTTT.

A few counts support this clonotype. The chain links TRBV20-1 to TRBJ2-7; no definite D call. V dropped 1 base and J dropped 6 bases, with 10 bases sitting between them. Germline lookup yields CDR1 DFQATT and CDR2 SNEGSKA (reference sequence). The CDR3 contains 12 residues. CDR3 in amino acids: CSARAHAPEQYF. Here the CDR3 DNA reads TGCAGTGCTAGAGCCCACGCTCCCGAGCAGTACTTC.

This clonotype was recorded at least ten times. This chain connects TRBV3-1 to TRBJ2-2; 7 nucleotides align to TRBD1. Germline CDR1 is LGHDT and CDR2 is YNNKEL (reference sequence). The CDR3 consists of 16 residues. V dropped 1 base and J dropped 6; count of bases not matched to a gene: 8. CDR3 region: CASSQVLDRRSGELFF. The CDR3 DNA sequence: TGTGCCAGCAGCCAAGTGTTGGACAGGAGATCCGGGGAGCTGTTTTTT.

This clonotype was counted only a few times. The chain carries TRBV20-1 and TRBJ2-6; D ambiguous. The CDR3 is 15 amino acids. V was pared by 0 bases and J by 2 bases, with 8 bases between. CDR1 is DFQATT, CDR2 SNEGSKA, per germline (reference sequence). CDR3 in amino acids: CSARDRLAGANVLTF. CDR3 coding DNA: TGCAGTGCTAGAGACCGGTTGGCTGGGGCCAACGTCCTGACTTTC.

This clonotype was seen ten or more times. The V and J genes are TRBV6-7 and TRBJ1-2; no reliable D call. TRBV6-7 is treated as an ORF (open reading frame) with a function not yet certain. This CDR3 is built from 9 residues. V was pared by 6 bases and J by 8 bases, with 4 bases between. Written as DNA, the CDR3 is TGTGCCAGCAGGGAGGGCTACACCTTC. Amino acids: CASREGYTF.

The J gene is TRBJ1-1, the V gene TRBV18; 12 positions match TRBD1. Germline CDR1 reads KGHSH; CDR2 reads LQKENI. CDR3 length: 16 residues. J gave up 5 bases and V 2 bases, and 6 bases lay outside the gene matches. This CDR3 is CASSPFRDRGRTEAFF. CDR3 DNA sequence: TGTGCCAGCTCACCATTTCGGGACAGGGGGCGAACTGAAGCTTTCTTT.

Points on this clonotype: A read error may explain this, as a much larger clone is one base away. The chain links TRBV6-2 or TRBV6-3 to TRBJ2-7; 7 bases fit TRBD2. Germline loops: CDR1 MNHEY, CDR2 SVGEGT. The CDR3 consists of 15 residues. V lost 0 bases and J lost 6; bases outside the gene matches: 8. The CDR3 DNA sequence: TGTGCCAGCAGTTACTCGTCCGGGACTAACTTCGAGCAGTACTTC. This sequence encodes CASSYSSGTNFEQYF.

This clonotype was seen a few times. The chain couples TRBV20-1 to TRBJ1-2; 10 bases match TRBD1. The CDR3 is made up of 15 amino acids. V lost 3 bases, J lost 8 bases, and 12 bases stayed unmatched. Germline lookup yields CDR1 DFQATT and CDR2 SNEGSKA (reference sequence). The CDR3 region is CSARIGGDRGGGYTF. Written as DNA, the CDR3 is TGCAGTGCTAGGATAGGAGGGGACAGGGGCGGCGGCTACACCTTC.

This clonotype showed up many times. The V and J genes are TRBV10-3 and TRBJ2-1, with D tentatively TRBD2 (5 bases). The CDR3 totals 11 residues. V was cut by 3 bases and J by 14 bases, with 11 bases left in between. The germline V gene has CDR1 ENHRY and CDR2 SYGVKD. CDR3 residues: CAISETRSKFF. In DNA form, the CDR3 reads TGTGCCATCAGTGAAACTAGATCGAAGTTCTTC.

J is TRBJ1-1 and V is TRBV20-1; TRBD1 matches 9 bases. CDR1 and CDR2 from the germline V gene are DFQATT and SNEGSKA (reference sequence). J was trimmed by 5 bases and V by 6 bases; bases with no gene match: 4. The CDR3 extends over 12 amino acids. The CDR3 nucleotides read TGCAGTGCGAGACAGGGGGGGACTGAAGCTTTCTTT. Amino acids: CSARQGGTEAFF.

There are a few counts of this clonotype. The chain links TRBV6-2 or TRBV6-3 to TRBJ2-2; unclear D gene. Looked up from germline, CDR1 is MNHEY and CDR2 is SVGEGT. The CDR3 runs to 11 residues. Deletions cut 2 bases from V and 6 bases from J, with 1 base between. The CDR3 reads CASSYAGELFF. The CDR3 nucleotides are TGTGCCAGCAGTTACGCCGGGGAGCTGTTTTTT.

There are a few counts of this clonotype. The J gene is TRBJ2-5, the V gene TRBV20-1, with 8 bases lining up with TRBD2. The ends lost 3 bases at V and 5 bases at J; junction bases unmatched: 5. The CDR3 length is 13 residues. Germline CDR1 DFQATT, CDR2 SNEGSKA (reference sequence). CDR3 coding DNA: TGCAGTGCTAGCGGGGGGGGTCTGGAGACCCAGTACTTC. This encodes CSASGGGLETQYF.

This clonotype was recorded at least ten times. The chain combines TRBV29-1 with TRBJ1-2; 7 bases match TRBD1. Trimming removed 8 bases from V and 3 bases from J; junction bases left unmatched: 3. Germline CDR1 and CDR2: SQVTM and ANQGSEA. The CDR3 is 11 amino acids. The CDR3 here is CSLGQDYGYTF. Written as DNA, the CDR3 is TGCAGCCTCGGACAGGACTATGGCTACACCTTC.

This clonotype came up a few times. In DNA form, the CDR3 reads TGCAGCGCCCTCCTCCTCCTCATGGGAACAGATACGCAGTATTTT. Its protein is CSALLLLMGTDTQYF. V and J are TRBV29-1 and TRBJ2-3; D unresolved. Germline V gives CDR1 SQVTM, CDR2 ANQGSEA. This CDR3 region has 15 residues. V dropped 7 bases and J dropped 3 bases, with 20 bases sitting between them.

The chain uses TRBV7-6 and TRBJ2-3; tentative D call: TRBD2 (6 bases). Germline V lookup: CDR1 SGHVS, CDR2 FNYEAQ. The length of the CDR3 is 17 residues. V lost 1 base, J lost 0 bases, and 14 bases lay in between. The CDR3 DNA is TGTGCCAGCAGCTTAGTGTACGCGGGACTCAGCACAGATACGCAGTATTTT. Translation: CASSLVYAGLSTDTQYF. The whole variable domain, remainder taken from reference TRBV7-6 and TRBJ2-3, is GAGVSQSPRYKVTKRGQDVALRCDPISGHVSLYWYRQALGQGPEFLTYFNYEAQQDKSGLPNDRFSAERPEGSISTLTIQRTEQRDSAMYRCASSLVYAGLSTDTQYFGPGTRLTVL.

This clonotype was seen at least ten times. This chain links TRBV5-1 with TRBJ1-4; perhaps TRBD1 as D (5 bases). V was clipped by 0 bases and J by 10 bases, with 13 bases between them. From germline, CDR1 is SGHRS and CDR2 YFSETQ. This CDR3 comprises 14 residues. The CDR3: CASSLDRREGKLFF. The CDR3 region has the DNA TGCGCCAGCAGCTTGGACCGCAGGGAAGGAAAACTGTTTTTT.

This clonotype was seen a handful of times. The chain links TRBV6-1 to TRBJ2-1; D is uncertain. The germline V and J ends were trimmed by 3 bases and 5 bases, with 11 bases remaining between them. This CDR3 contains 14 residues. Germline V CDR1 and CDR2: MNHNS, SASEGT. The CDR3 region is CASSDFPVHNEQFF. The CDR3 nucleotides are TGTGCCAGCAGTGATTTCCCTGTACACAATGAGCAGTTCTTC.

This clonotype came up many times. V and J are TRBV18 and TRBJ2-3; 8 nucleotides align to TRBD2. The CDR3 contains 17 residues. Germline CDR1 KGHSH, CDR2 LQKENI. J gave up 2 bases and V 2 bases, and 9 bases lay outside the gene matches. The chain's CDR3 is CASSPLPAGAPTDTQYF. The CDR3, as DNA: TGTGCCAGCTCACCATTGCCAGCGGGGGCCCCCACAGATACGCAGTATTTT.